Listed here are 23 T cell receptor beta chains from one sample, sequenced in a study of T cell responses to AZD1222 COVID-19 vaccine. Sequenced by immunoSEQ multiplex PCR; TCRdb stores in-frame clones only, minus some. This repertoire shows about 150,000 clones, under 95% found once; its top ten account for less than 2%. The input for sequencing was peripheral blood, taken 28 days after the second AZD1222 dose. The source of these receptors is an adult who received the AZD1222 COVID-19 vaccine.

The chain has TRBV25-1 and TRBJ1-2; 7 bases fit TRBD1. Trimming took 8 bases from V and 2 from J; bases not matched to a gene: 8. Germline-derived CDR1 and CDR2 are MGHDK and SYGVNS. This CDR3 spans 14 amino acids. The CDR3 loop reads CASLSARGNYGYTF. The CDR3 nucleotides read TGTGCCAGCCTGTCGGCCAGGGGGAACTATGGCTACACCTTC.

The CDR3 DNA reads TGTGCCAGCAGTTCTAGCGGGGGGCTTTACAATGAGCAGTTCTTC. Translation: CASSSSGGLYNEQFF. This sequence joins TRBV27 and TRBJ2-1; 11 nucleotides line up with TRBD2. V was clipped by 4 bases and J by 4 bases; unmatched bases: 3. Germline V gene lookup returns CDR1 MNHEY and CDR2 SMNVEV (reference sequence). CDR3 length equals 15 residues.

V usage is TRBV9 and J usage is TRBJ1-3; possibly TRBD1 for D (6 bases). The V and J ends lost 5 bases and 4 bases respectively, with 16 bases between them. The CDR3 covers 15 residues. From germline, CDR1 is SGDLS and CDR2 YYNGEE. The chain's CDR3 is CASSERGNGGNTIYF. The CDR3 DNA reads TGTGCCAGCAGTGAGAGGGGGAACGGGGGAAACACCATATATTTT. The full variable domain, with the rest looked up from reference TRBV9 and TRBJ1-3, is DSGVTQTPKHLITATGQRVTLRCSPRSGDLSVYWYQQSLDQGLQFLIQYYNGEERAKGNILERFSAQQFPDLHSELNLSSLELGDSALYFCASSERGNGGNTIYFGEGSWLTVV.

The chain couples TRBV5-1 to TRBJ1-2, with TRBD1 matching 9 bases. The CDR3 spans 14 residues. The trim removed 4 bases at V and 4 bases at J, leaving 5 bases unmatched. Germline CDR1 and CDR2: SGHRS and YFSETQ. CDR3 amino acids: CASSRDREGYGYTF. The CDR3 region has the DNA TGCGCCAGCAGCCGGGACAGGGAGGGCTATGGCTACACCTTC.

In its sample, this clone was seen a few times. The V call is TRBV7-2, the J call TRBJ2-3; 10 bases align to TRBD1. From germline, CDR1 is SGHTA and CDR2 FQGNSA. CDR3 size: 15 residues. V lost 3 bases, J lost 6 bases, and 6 bases stayed unmatched. CDR3 sequence (DNA): TGTGCCAGCAGCTTTGGACAGGGGGTAGTGGATACGCAGTATTTT. Translating it yields CASSFGQGVVDTQYF.

The rearrangement links TRBV4-1 to TRBJ2-7, with 10 bases fitting TRBD2. J lost 6 bases, V lost 1 base, and 6 bases had no gene match. The CDR3 extends over 15 amino acids. Germline lookup yields CDR1 MGHRA and CDR2 YSYEKL. The CDR3 coding sequence is TGCGCCAGCAGCCAAGTAACTAGCGGGATCGGCGAGCAGTACTTC. Translating gives CASSQVTSGIGEQYF.

This clone was seen a single time. Other DNA sequences in this specimen translate into the identical CDR3. This chain uses TRBV5-1 with TRBJ1-2, with D perhaps matching TRBD1 (5 bases). The germline V gene has CDR1 SGHRS and CDR2 YFSETQ. The CDR3 runs 12 residues. V lost 2 bases and J 4 bases, leaving 6 bases between the germline ends. For the CDR3, the DNA is TGCGCCAGCAGCTTCGACAGCTATGGCTACACCTTC. It encodes CASSFDSYGYTF.

The rearrangement joins TRBV20-1 to TRBJ1-1; D not resolved. V was trimmed by 6 bases and J by 2 bases, leaving 7 bases between them. CDR1 DFQATT and CDR2 SNEGSKA come from the germline V gene (reference sequence). The length of the CDR3 is 11 residues. The CDR3 region is CSAPDNTEAFF. The CDR3 DNA is TGCAGTGCCCCAGATAACACTGAAGCTTTCTTT.

The J gene is TRBJ1-1, the V gene TRBV25-1, with no clear D. The CDR3 has 12 residues. The germline CDR1 and CDR2 sequences are MGHDK and SYGVNS. V was shortened by 5 bases and J by 4 bases, with 8 bases between the two germline ends. Here the CDR3 DNA reads TGTGCCAGCAGTCGGGTTAGCACTGAAGCTTTCTTT. Translating it yields CASSRVSTEAFF.

The chain combines TRBV9 with TRBJ1-2; 9 bases agree with TRBD1. Germline V gene sequence: CDR1 SGDLS, CDR2 YYNGEE. This CDR3 is 16 amino acids long. The V segment lost 0 bases and the J segment 7 bases; nucleotides outside the gene matches: 10. The CDR3 region has the DNA TGTGCCAGCAGCGTAGGGGCCCTTAGACAGGGGGGTGGCTACACCTTC. Protein product: CASSVGALRQGGGYTF.

The chain links TRBV5-1 to TRBJ1-6; 8 positions agree with TRBD1. This CDR3 has 18 amino acids. The junction had 18 bases not matched to a gene; V was cut back by 6 bases and J by 7 bases. Germline V gene lookup returns CDR1 SGHRS and CDR2 YFSETQ. CDR3 nucleotide sequence: TGCGCCAGCACCCCGGGACAGGCTGGTTCATTAGCCAATTCACCCCTCCACTTT. Translating it yields CASTPGQAGSLANSPLHF.

This clone has only one observation. The chain joins TRBV2 to TRBJ2-1, with D tentatively TRBD1 (6 bases). This CDR3 has 14 residues. Trimming stripped 3 bases from V and 7 bases from J, with 13 bases between. CDR1 is SNHLY, CDR2 FYNNEI, per germline. CDR3: CASSDAGVSNEQFF. In nucleotides, the CDR3 is TGTGCCAGCAGTGATGCAGGGGTCAGTAATGAGCAGTTCTTC. Combining the CDR3 with reference TRBV2 and TRBJ2-1 gives the whole variable domain EPEVTQTPSHQVTQMGQEVILRCVPISNHLYFYWYRQILGQKVEFLVSFYNNEISEKSEIFDDQFSVERPDGSNFTLKIRSTKLEDSAMYFCASSDAGVSNEQFFGPGTRLTVL.

This sequence joins TRBV9 and TRBJ2-2; D gene uncertain. V lost 3 bases and J lost 0, with 12 bases in between. Looked up from germline, CDR1 is SGDLS and CDR2 is YYNGEE. The CDR3 is 16 residues long. For the CDR3, the DNA is TGTGCCAGCAGCGATCCCGTACGGGCGAACACCGGGGAGCTGTTTTTT. This encodes CASSDPVRANTGELFF.

This chain connects TRBV19 to TRBJ1-2; TRBD1 matches 8 bases. The trim removed 7 bases at V and 8 bases at J, leaving 6 bases unmatched. Germline V gene data show CDR1 as LNHDA and CDR2 as SQIVND (reference sequence). This CDR3 is built from 12 residues. CDR3 in amino acids: CASTRTGIGYTF. The CDR3 coding sequence is TGTGCCAGTACCCGGACAGGGATCGGCTACACCTTC.

This chain connects TRBV18 to TRBJ1-2; 7 bases map to TRBD1. After removal of 2 bases from V and 2 bases from J, the junction contained 5 bases not matched to a gene. The V gene's germline CDR1 is KGHSH and CDR2 LQKENI. This CDR3 is 15 amino acids long. CDR3 sequence reads: CASSPDRASNYGYTF. CDR3 coding DNA: TGTGCCAGCTCACCAGACAGGGCTTCAAACTATGGCTACACCTTC. The variable domain in full, completed from reference TRBV18 and TRBJ1-2, reads NAGVMQNPRHLVRRRGQEARLRCSPMKGHSHVYWYRQLPEEGLKFMVYLQKENIIDESGMPKERFSAEFPKEGPSILRIQQVVRGDSAAYFCASSPDRASNYGYTFGSGTRLTVV.

In its sample, this clone was seen once. The chain is built from TRBV7-3 and TRBJ1-1, with D perhaps matching TRBD1 (5 bases). Trimming removed 5 bases at V and 1 base at J, with 11 bases between. Germline CDR1 SGHTA, CDR2 FQGTGA. The CDR3 extends over 14 amino acids. CDR3 loop: CASSEPGGNTEAFF. CDR3 nucleotide sequence: TGTGCCAGCAGCGAGCCCGGGGGGAACACTGAAGCTTTCTTT.

The J gene is TRBJ1-5, the V gene TRBV2, with D unclear. Germline V gene sequence: CDR1 SNHLY, CDR2 FYNNEI. This CDR3 is built from 13 residues. Trimming pared 5 bases from V and 3 bases from J, leaving 8 bases between. Here the CDR3 DNA reads TGTGCCAGCAGTACGGGGTACAATCAGCCCCAGCATTTT. Translated, it gives CASSTGYNQPQHF.

This chain uses TRBV11-2 with TRBJ2-1; 7 positions match TRBD1. With 5 bases clipped from V and 10 bases from J, the junction kept 11 bases outside the gene matches. The CDR3 runs to 14 residues. Germline loops: CDR1 SGHAT, CDR2 FQNNGV. CDR3: CASSPTDREDEQFF. The DNA of the CDR3 is TGTGCCAGCAGCCCCACTGACAGGGAAGACGAGCAGTTCTTC.

This sequence joins TRBV27 and TRBJ2-3; 8 positions match TRBD2. Germline CDR1 MNHEY, CDR2 SMNVEV (reference sequence). V lost 7 bases and J lost 2; bases outside the gene matches: 5. The CDR3 spans 14 residues. CDR3 in DNA: TGTGCCAGCAAACTAGCGGAGTACACAGATACGCAGTATTTT. Translation: CASKLAEYTDTQYF.

The CDR3 nucleotides are TGTGCCAGCAGTTTTAGCGGGAGCGCCGGGGAGCTGTTTTTT. As protein: CASSFSGSAGELFF. The rearrangement links TRBV6-6 to TRBJ2-2, with 9 bases lining up with TRBD2. Germline assignment: CDR1 MNHNY and CDR2 SVGAGI (reference sequence). This CDR3 has 14 amino acids. Trimming removed 4 bases from V and 6 bases from J; junction bases left unmatched: 3.

This chain connects TRBV5-1 to TRBJ2-7; TRBD1 or TRBD2 may be the D gene (5 bases each). Germline V gives CDR1 SGHRS, CDR2 YFSETQ. This CDR3 is 13 amino acids long. V lost 3 bases and J 4 bases, leaving 11 bases between the germline ends. The CDR3, as DNA: TGCGCCAGCAGCTCCGGGACGGTATACGAGCAGTACTTC. Amino acid sequence: CASSSGTVYEQYF.

The rearrangement uses TRBV24-1 and TRBJ1-2; D gene unclear. In germline, CDR1 is KGHDR, CDR2 SFDVKD. V gave up 2 bases and J gave up 4 bases, with 4 bases separating them. This CDR3 is 12 amino acids long. The CDR3 reads CATSDSGYGYTF. CDR3 nucleotide sequence: TGTGCCACCAGTGATTCCGGCTATGGCTACACCTTC.

The chain links TRBV5-1 to TRBJ1-1; TRBD1 agrees at 10 bases. CDR1 SGHRS and CDR2 YFSETQ come from the germline V gene. CDR3 length: 16 residues. V trimming: 8 bases; J trimming: 5 bases; junction bases outside the gene matches: 15. The CDR3 loop is CASRPDRGLVKTEAFF. The DNA for the CDR3 is TGCGCCAGTAGACCCGACAGGGGGCTAGTAAAGACTGAAGCTTTCTTT.